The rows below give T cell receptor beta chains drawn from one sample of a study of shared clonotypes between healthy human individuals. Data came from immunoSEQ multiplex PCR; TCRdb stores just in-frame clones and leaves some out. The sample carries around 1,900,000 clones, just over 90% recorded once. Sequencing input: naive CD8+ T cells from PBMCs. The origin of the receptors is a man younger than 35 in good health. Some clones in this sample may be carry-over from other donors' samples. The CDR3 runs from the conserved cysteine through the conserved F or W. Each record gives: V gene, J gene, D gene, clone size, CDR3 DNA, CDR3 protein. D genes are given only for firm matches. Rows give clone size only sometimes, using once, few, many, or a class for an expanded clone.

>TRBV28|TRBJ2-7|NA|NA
TGTGCCAGCTTGGGCCCTGGGGAGGACTCCTACGAGCAGTACTTC
CASLGPGEDSYEQYF
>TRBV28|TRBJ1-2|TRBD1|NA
TGTGCCAGCAGGAAGGACAGGGGCTATGGCTACACCTTC
CASRKDRGYGYTF
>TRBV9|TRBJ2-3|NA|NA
TGTGCCAGCAGCGTAGCCGGGACCGTCAGCACAGATACGCAGTATTTT
CASSVAGTVSTDTQYF
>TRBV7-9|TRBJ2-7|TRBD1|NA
TGTGCCAGCAGCTTAAGGGACAGCGTTTACGAGCAGTACTTC
CASSLRDSVYEQYF
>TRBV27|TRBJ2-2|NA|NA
TGTGCCAGCAGGGGCGGGATCTACACCGGGGAGCTGTTTTTT
CASRGGIYTGELFF
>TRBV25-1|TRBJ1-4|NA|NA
TGTGCCAGCAGTGAGGCGGACCGGGGAGTGGAAAAACTGTTTTTT
CASSEADRGVEKLFF
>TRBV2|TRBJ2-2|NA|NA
TGTGCCAGCCGTGGACGGAGCGCCACCGGGGAGCTGTTTTTT
CASRGRSATGELFF
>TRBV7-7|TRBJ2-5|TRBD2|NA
TGTGCCAGCAGCTTAGTCGGGGGGGCAGAGACCCAGTACTTC
CASSLVGGAETQYF
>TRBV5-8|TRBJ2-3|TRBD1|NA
TGTGCCAGCAACCCAAGCGTCAGACAGGGTGCAGATACGCAGTATTTT
CASNPSVRQGADTQYF
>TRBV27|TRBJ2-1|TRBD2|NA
TGTGCCAGCAGTTTAACTCTAGCGGGAGGCTACAATGAGCAGTTCTTC
CASSLTLAGGYNEQFF
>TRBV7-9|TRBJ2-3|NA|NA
TGTGCCAGCAGCTTAGCGGGCCTGAGCACAGATACGCAGTATTTT
CASSLAGLSTDTQYF
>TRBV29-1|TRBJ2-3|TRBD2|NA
TGCAGCGTTGAGGGGCTAGCGGGGCACACAGATACGCAGTATTTT
CSVEGLAGHTDTQYF
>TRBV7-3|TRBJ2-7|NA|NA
TGTGCCAGCAGCCTGGGGGAGTACAACGAGCAGTACTTC
CASSLGEYNEQYF
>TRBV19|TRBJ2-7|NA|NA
TGTGCCAGTAGTTCTCCCTACGAGCAGTACTTC
CASSSPYEQYF
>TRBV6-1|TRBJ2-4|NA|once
TGTGCCAGCAGTGAATCTTGGGTGGCAGCCAAAAACATTCAGTACTTC
CASSESWVAAKNIQYF
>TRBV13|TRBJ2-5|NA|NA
TGTGCCAGCAGCTTCCTCGGGGGAGCGCCCCAAGAGACCCAGTACTTC
CASSFLGGAPQETQYF
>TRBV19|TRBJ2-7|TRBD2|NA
TGTGCCAGTACCCCAAGCGGGGGCAGGTCCTACGAGCAGTACTTC
CASTPSGGRSYEQYF
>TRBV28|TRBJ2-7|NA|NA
TGTGCCAGCAGTCTTCCGGGCGGGTCCTACGAGCAGTACTTC
CASSLPGGSYEQYF
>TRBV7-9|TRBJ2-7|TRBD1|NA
TGTGCCAGCATCGAACGACAGGGCCTAACCTACGAGCAGTACTTC
CASIERQGLTYEQYF
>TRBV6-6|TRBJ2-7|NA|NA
TGTGCCACCACGTCGTCTTCCTACGAGCAGTACTTC
CATTSSSYEQYF
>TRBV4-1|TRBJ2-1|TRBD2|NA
TGCGCCAGCAGCCCCCAACCCCAAAGTCTAGCGGTGAACTACAATGAGCAGTTCTTC
CASSPQPQSLAVNYNEQFF
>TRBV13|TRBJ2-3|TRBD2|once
TGTGCCAGCAGCCAGACTAGCGGGGAAGGAGGCACAGATACGCAGTATTTT
CASSQTSGEGGTDTQYF
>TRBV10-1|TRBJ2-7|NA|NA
TGCGCCAGCGTCACTAGCAGACCCTACGAGCAGTACTTC
CASVTSRPYEQYF
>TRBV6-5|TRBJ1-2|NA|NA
TGTGCCAGCAGTTACTCACGACAGCTTGGCTACACCTTC
CASSYSRQLGYTF
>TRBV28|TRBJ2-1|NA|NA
TGTGCCAGCAGTCCCCATTCGAGTGCATGGCCCTACAATGAGCAGTTCTTC
CASSPHSSAWPYNEQFF
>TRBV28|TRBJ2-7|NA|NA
TGTGCCAGCAGTACCTCATTAGATAGCTCCTACGAGCAGTACTTC
CASSTSLDSSYEQYF
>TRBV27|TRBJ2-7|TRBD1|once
TGTGCCAGCGCCCGGGACAGGAGCTCCTACGAGCAGTACTTC
CASARDRSSYEQYF